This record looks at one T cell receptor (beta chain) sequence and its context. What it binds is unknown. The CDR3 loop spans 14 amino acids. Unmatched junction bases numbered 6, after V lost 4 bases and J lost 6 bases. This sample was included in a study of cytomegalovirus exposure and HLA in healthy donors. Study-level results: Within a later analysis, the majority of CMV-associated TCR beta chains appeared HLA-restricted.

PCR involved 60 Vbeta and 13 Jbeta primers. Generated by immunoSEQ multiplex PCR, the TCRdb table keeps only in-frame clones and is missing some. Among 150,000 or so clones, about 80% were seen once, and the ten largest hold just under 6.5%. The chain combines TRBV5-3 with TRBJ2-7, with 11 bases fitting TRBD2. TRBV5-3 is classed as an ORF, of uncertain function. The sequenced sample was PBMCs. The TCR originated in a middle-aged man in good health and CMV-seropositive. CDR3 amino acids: CARSLGTSGVEQYF. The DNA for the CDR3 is TGTGCCAGAAGCCTCGGGACTAGCGGAGTCGAGCAGTACTTC.